The rows below give T cell receptor beta chains drawn from one sample of a study of blood T cell repertoires in COVID-19. Data came from immunoSEQ multiplex PCR; TCRdb stores just in-frame clones and leaves some out. This sample carries roughly 300,000 clones, 85% of them seen once, and the ten largest clones take around 7.8%. The sequenced sample consisted of peripheral blood. The receptors were sampled from a human donor in a cohort sampled during active COVID-19. Each CDR3 is given with its conserved first and last residue. The D gene is left open where the match is weak. Clone sizes are given selectively: once, few, many, or a class where the clone is expanded.

d_gene	v_gene	j_gene	abundance	CDR3nt	CDR3aa
.	TRBV6-6	TRBJ1-3	.	TGTGCCAGCAGGACAGGATTGAAGGCTGGAAACACCATATATTTT	CASRTGLKAGNTIYF
TRBD2	TRBV5-6	TRBJ2-7	once	TGTGCCAGCAGCCCACCTAGCGGCACCTACGAGCAGTACTTC	CASSPPSGTYEQYF
TRBD1	TRBV2	TRBJ2-1	.	TGTGCCAGCAGCGACAGGGTTGGAAATGAGCAGTTCTTC	CASSDRVGNEQFF
TRBD1	TRBV6-5	TRBJ1-5	.	TGTGCCAGCAGCCCGGGACAGAGAAGCAATCAGCCCCAGCATTTT	CASSPGQRSNQPQHF
.	TRBV7-8	TRBJ2-7	.	TGTGCCAGCAGCCCTCGCTCCTACGAGCAGTACTTC	CASSPRSYEQYF
.	TRBV18	TRBJ2-5	.	TGTGCCAGCTCTCACTACGGGACAAGTTCGGAGACCCAGTACTTC	CASSHYGTSSETQYF
.	TRBV10-3	TRBJ2-1	.	TGTGCCATCAGTGAGTCGCCAGGGGTAGGTAATGAGCAGTTCTTC	CAISESPGVGNEQFF
TRBD1	TRBV7-8	TRBJ1-2	.	TGTGCCAGCAGCGCATCCGGACAGGGGAAAAGCTATGGCTACACCTTC	CASSASGQGKSYGYTF
.	TRBV5-1	TRBJ1-6	.	TGCGCCAGCAGCTTCGGGATGCGGAATTCACCCCTCCACTTT	CASSFGMRNSPLHF
.	TRBV4-2	TRBJ1-5	.	TGTGCCAGCAGCCAAGACGACAGTATCCCGAGTGCCCAGCATTTT	CASSQDDSIPSAQHF
.	TRBV12-5	TRBJ2-3	.	TGTGCTAGTGGTTTGAGGGAGTACAGCCCTGGAGATACGCAGTATTTT	CASGLREYSPGDTQYF
TRBD2	TRBV7-9	TRBJ2-7	.	TGTGCCAGCAGCTCCTATAGCGGGGACGAGCAGTACTTC	CASSSYSGDEQYF
.	TRBV7-2	TRBJ1-6	.	TGTGCCAGCAGCTTAGCCGGGATTGATAATTCACCCCTCCACTTT	CASSLAGIDNSPLHF
TRBD1	TRBV27	TRBJ1-1	once	TGTGCCAGCAGTCTAAACCGGGACAGATATACTGAAGCTTTCTTT	CASSLNRDRYTEAFF
TRBD2	TRBV2	TRBJ2-7	.	TGTGCCAGCCGACAGCGGGGGCCACCCTACGAGCAGTACTTC	CASRQRGPPYEQYF
TRBD1	TRBV7-3	TRBJ1-1	once	TGTGCCAGCAGCTTAACTCCACAGGGGTTTGAAGCTTTCTTT	CASSLTPQGFEAFF
TRBD2	TRBV11-1	TRBJ2-3	.	TGTGCCAGCAGCTTATGGCTAGCGGACACAGATACGCAGTATTTT	CASSLWLADTDTQYF
.	TRBV27	TRBJ2-7	once	TGTGCCAGCAGTTTGACCCCGGGACAACACTACGAGCAGTACTTC	CASSLTPGQHYEQYF
TRBD2	TRBV7-6	TRBJ2-3	.	TGTGCCAGCAGCCAGGGGAGCGGGGGGGACACAGATACGCAGTATTTT	CASSQGSGGDTDTQYF
TRBD1	TRBV2	TRBJ1-4	.	TGTGCCAGCCACCGGGACAGGGTTTCTAATGAAAAACTGTTTTTT	CASHRDRVSNEKLFF
.	TRBV7-9	TRBJ2-7	.	TGTGCCAGCAGCTTGGAATTCGGGGTAGTCGGCGAGCAGTACTTC	CASSLEFGVVGEQYF
.	TRBV6-5	TRBJ2-3	.	TGTGCCAGCAGTTACTCGGGGGGGCAGGCAGATACGCAGTATTTT	CASSYSGGQADTQYF
.	TRBV6-5	TRBJ1-1	.	TGTGCCAGCAGACCCCGAGATATGAACACTGAAGCTTTCTTT	CASRPRDMNTEAFF
.	TRBV21-1	TRBJ1-5	.	TGTGCCAACAAGGGACAGGGCAATCAGCCCCAGCATTTT	CANKGQGNQPQHF
.	TRBV21-1	TRBJ1-5	.	TGTGCCAGCAGCAAAGTTCTACCGCGACAAGATAGCAATCAGCCCCAGCATTTT	CASSKVLPRQDSNQPQHF
TRBD1	TRBV7-3	TRBJ2-1	.	TGTGCCAGCAGCTCGGGACAGGGGGCCTACAATGAGCAGTTCTTC	CASSSGQGAYNEQFF
TRBD1	TRBV12-5	TRBJ1-3	.	TGTGCTAGTGGTCGTGCCGGGACAGCCGGAAACACCATATATTTT	CASGRAGTAGNTIYF
.	TRBV19	TRBJ1-3	.	TGTGCCAGTAGTATAGGAACTCCTGGAAACACCATATATTTT	CASSIGTPGNTIYF